This is a list of T cell receptor beta chains from one sample in a study of T cells expressing NK-cell markers. TCRdb re-called the 5' RACE reads and gives one entry per CDR3 protein, without DNA. Reported are hundreds of thousands of distinct CDR3 sequences; the ten largest clones contain 3.5% to 5%. The sequencing input was blood T cells: a sorted CD56 or NKG2C T cell subset, CD4+ or CD8+ T cells, or bulk PBMC T cells (not recorded which). These receptors came from a woman aged 18-70 years in good health. Both conserved end residues are part of each CDR3.

CDR3 protein	J gene	V gene
CASSLRGERSSGTEAFF	TRBJ1-1	TRBV7-2
CASSPLAAQPQHF	TRBJ1-5	TRBV7-2
CSARPPQSLMNTEAFF	TRBJ1-1	TRBV20-1
CASSTGRGANVLTF	TRBJ2-6	TRBV28
CASRGDIGPLGTEAFF	TRBJ1-1	TRBV2
CASSPASQPQHF	TRBJ1-5	TRBV18
CASSQGQAGNQPQHF	TRBJ1-5	TRBV4-3
CASRGLERGSSYNEQFF	TRBJ2-1	TRBV5-1
CASSLRESYNEQFF	TRBJ2-1	TRBV5-1
CASSFTAYEQYF	TRBJ2-7	TRBV12-3/TRBV12-4
CAHYPGLAGGTDTQYF	TRBJ2-3	TRBV6-1
CASRLTTGGPEAFF	TRBJ1-1	TRBV7-2
CASKGGGRADTQYF	TRBJ2-3	TRBV6-1
CSARPRVVNEKLFF	TRBJ1-4	TRBV20-1
CASSMEGVYTEAFF	TRBJ1-1	TRBV5-1
CAISESVAGGVTQYF	TRBJ2-5	TRBV10-3
CATKRGGDTGELFF	TRBJ2-2	TRBV5-1
CASSQITGKGIEKLFF	TRBJ1-4	TRBV4-1
CASSPPTGVGYTF	TRBJ1-2	TRBV4-3
CASSLGAGYEQYF	TRBJ2-7	TRBV5-4
CASSLARGFSYEQYF	TRBJ2-7	TRBV7-9
CASSQDEGETQYF	TRBJ2-5	TRBV3-1
CASSFQTGGKYF	TRBJ2-7	TRBV2
CASSALMTGSTGELFF	TRBJ2-2	TRBV5-1
CASSYSGTGGGVAQETQYF	TRBJ2-5	TRBV6-5
CASSLGDAPSPGYTF	TRBJ1-2	TRBV12-3/TRBV12-4
CAISGEGPYYNEQFF	TRBJ2-1	TRBV10-3
CAISEGQPRGETQYF	TRBJ2-5	TRBV10-3
CASSFGGAPSPQHF	TRBJ1-5	TRBV12-3/TRBV12-4
CASSFSSGETQYF	TRBJ2-5	TRBV5-6
CASSRYREAGNQPQHF	TRBJ1-5	TRBV7-2
CASSLELITGELFF	TRBJ2-2	TRBV7-9
CASSPKAGQGYGEQFF	TRBJ2-1	TRBV7-9
CATKTDPTNTGELFF	TRBJ2-2	TRBV5-1